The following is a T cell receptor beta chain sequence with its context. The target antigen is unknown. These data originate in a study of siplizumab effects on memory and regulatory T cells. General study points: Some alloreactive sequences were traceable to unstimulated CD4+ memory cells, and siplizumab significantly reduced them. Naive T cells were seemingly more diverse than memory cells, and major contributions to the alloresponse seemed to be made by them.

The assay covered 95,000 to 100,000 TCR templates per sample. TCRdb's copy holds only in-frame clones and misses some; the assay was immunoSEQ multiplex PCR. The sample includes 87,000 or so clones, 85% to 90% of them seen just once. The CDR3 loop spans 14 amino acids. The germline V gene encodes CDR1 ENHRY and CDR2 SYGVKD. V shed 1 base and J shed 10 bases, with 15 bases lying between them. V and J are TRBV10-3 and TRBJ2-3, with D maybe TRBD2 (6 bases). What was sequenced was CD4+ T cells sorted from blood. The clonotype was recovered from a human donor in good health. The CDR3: CAISEYRAGGSQYF. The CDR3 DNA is TGTGCCATCAGTGAGTATAGGGCTGGAGGGTCGCAGTATTTT.